The 30 T cell receptor beta chains below were found in one sample sequenced in a study of blood T cell repertoires in COVID-19. TCRdb's table, derived via immunoSEQ multiplex PCR, lists solely in-frame clones and lacks some. The data contain 200,000 to 300,000 clones, about nine tenths of them singletons. Input material: peripheral blood. These receptors were taken from a man in his fifties or sixties who had recovered from COVID-19.

V and J are TRBV18 and TRBJ2-7; TRBD2 aligns across 10 bases. J gave up 7 bases and V 5 bases, and 11 bases lay outside the gene matches. CDR3 length: 15 amino acids. The germline V gene encodes CDR1 KGHSH and CDR2 LQKENI. The CDR3 DNA sequence: TGTGCCAGCTCAAAGTTAGCGGGGGGCCTGGAAGAGCAGTACTTC. Amino acid sequence: CASSKLAGGLEEQYF.

The chain joins TRBV2 to TRBJ1-1; 10 positions match TRBD1. The V and J ends lost 10 bases and 3 bases, in that order; junction bases with no gene match: 8. Per the germline V gene, CDR1 is SNHLY and CDR2 is FYNNEI. The CDR3 has 14 residues. CDR3 coding DNA: TGTGCCATGTCCCGGGACAGGGGAGACACTGAAGCTTTCTTT. It yields the protein CAMSRDRGDTEAFF.

The V and J genes are TRBV5-4 and TRBJ2-1, with 8 bases matching TRBD2. The CDR3 totals 12 residues. V lost 3 bases and J lost 9; bases outside the gene matches: 2. Germline V gene sequence: CDR1 SGHNT, CDR2 YYREEE (reference sequence). In DNA, the CDR3 is TGTGCCAGCAGCTATAGCGGGGTTGAGCAGTTCTTC. Translated, it gives CASSYSGVEQFF. Using reference TRBV5-4 and TRBJ2-1 for the parts outside the CDR3, the full variable domain is ETGVTQSPTHLIKTRGQQVTLRCSSQSGHNTVSWYQQALGQGPQFIFQYYREEENGRGNFPPRFSGLQFPNYSSELNVNALELDDSALYLCASSYSGVEQFFGPGTRLTVL.

The rearrangement uses TRBV6-5 and TRBJ2-7; tentative D call: TRBD2 (5 bases). The V gene lost 7 bases and the J gene lost 3 bases, with 13 bases spanning the gap. Germline CDR1 reads MNHEY; CDR2 reads SVGAGI. CDR3 length equals 13 residues. DNA of the CDR3: TGTGCCAGCACTCTCGGACGGGGCTACGAGCAGTACTTC. Encoded protein: CASTLGRGYEQYF.

This clone was counted a single time. The chain recombines TRBV3-1 (or the pseudogene TRBV3-2) with TRBJ1-1; D gene uncertain. The CDR3 sequence is 11 residues long. Trimming shortened V by 0 bases and J by 10 bases, and 6 bases separated the two germline ends. The germline CDR1 and CDR2 sequences are LGHDT and YNNKEL (reference sequence). The CDR3 DNA follows: TGTGCCAGCAGCCAAGATGAGGTAGCTTTCTTT. This translates into CASSQDEVAFF.

The chain joins TRBV7-9 to TRBJ1-5; D call uncertain. The CDR3 has 15 residues. Germline V gene data show CDR1 as SEHNR and CDR2 as FQNEAQ (reference sequence). V dropped 5 bases and J dropped 0 bases, with 11 bases sitting between them. The CDR3 sequence: CASSPGDLSNQPQHF. CDR3 sequence (DNA): TGTGCCAGCAGCCCCGGGGATCTTAGCAATCAGCCCCAGCATTTT. Filled out from reference TRBV7-9 and TRBJ1-5, the complete variable domain reads DTGVSQNPRHKITKRGQNVTFRCDPISEHNRLYWYRQTLGQGPEFLTYFQNEAQLEKSRLLSDRFSAERPKGSFSTLEIQRTEQGDSAMYLCASSPGDLSNQPQHFGDGTRLSIL.

The chain uses TRBV7-9 and TRBJ1-2; D is perhaps TRBD1 (6 bases). Per germline, CDR1 SEHNR and CDR2 FQNEAQ (reference sequence). The CDR3 spans 13 residues. V lost 3 bases and J 8 bases, leaving 13 bases between the germline ends. The CDR3 reads CASSFPGERGYTF. Here the CDR3 DNA reads TGTGCCAGCAGCTTTCCAGGGGAGAGGGGCTACACCTTC.

This chain joins TRBV12-5 and TRBJ1-6; D ambiguous. CDR1 LGHNT and CDR2 FRNRAP come from the germline V gene. CDR3 length: 15 amino acids. Trimming left V 6 bases short and J 0 bases short, with 9 bases between. The CDR3 sequence is CASGSVFSYNSPLHF. The CDR3 nucleotides are TGTGCTAGTGGAAGCGTCTTCTCCTATAATTCACCCCTCCACTTT.

The genes are TRBV6-4 and TRBJ2-5; maybe TRBD2 (6 bases). Trimming shortened V by 3 bases and J by 2 bases, and 13 bases separated the two germline ends. CDR1 and CDR2 from the germline V gene are MRHNA and SNTAGT. The CDR3 is 15 residues long. CDR3 amino acids: CASSDRLEDQETQYF. The CDR3 DNA reads TGTGCCAGCAGTGATAGACTAGAGGATCAAGAGACCCAGTACTTC.

The chain joins TRBV24-1 to TRBJ2-3; possibly TRBD1 for D (7 bases). Per the germline V gene, CDR1 is KGHDR and CDR2 is SFDVKD. Trimming cost V 4 bases and J 4 bases, with 17 bases left between them. This CDR3 has 16 residues. In DNA, the CDR3 is TGTGCCACCAGTGAACCGTGGACAGGCGGGGCAGATACGCAGTATTTT. Translation: CATSEPWTGGADTQYF.

The V call is TRBV19, the J call TRBJ2-3, with TRBD2 as a possible D gene (6 bases). Germline V gene data show CDR1 as LNHDA and CDR2 as SQIVND (reference sequence). The CDR3 is 17 amino acids. Trimming cost V 0 bases and J 0 bases, with 13 bases left between them. CDR3 in DNA: TGTGCCAGTAGTATAGATCATTCTAGCGCGAGCACAGATACGCAGTATTTT. Residues: CASSIDHSSASTDTQYF.

V gene TRBV19 combines with J gene TRBJ2-5; D is ambiguous. Trimming took 10 bases from V and 2 from J, leaving 20 bases between them. CDR3 length equals 15 residues. Germline-derived CDR1 and CDR2 are LNHDA and SQIVND (reference sequence). The CDR3 DNA reads as TGTGCCACCGCCCGGTCCCCACGGGTTCAAGAGACCCAGTACTTC. It yields the protein CATARSPRVQETQYF.

This chain links TRBV18 with TRBJ1-1, with TRBD1 identical over 7 bases. The CDR3 sequence is 14 residues long. Germline CDR1 is KGHSH and CDR2 is LQKENI. V was clipped by 3 bases and J by 1 base; unmatched bases: 2. CDR3 sequence: CASSPTGTNTEAFF. DNA of the CDR3: TGTGCCAGCTCACCGACAGGGACGAACACTGAAGCTTTCTTT.

This rearrangement joins TRBV7-8 to TRBJ2-2, with 7 positions matching TRBD1. The CDR3 has 14 amino acids. V lost 7 bases to trimming and J lost 3 bases; unmatched junction nucleotides: 5. The germline CDR1 and CDR2 sequences are SGHVS and FQNEAQ. The DNA of the CDR3 is TGTGCCAGCACACCGGGACAGTACACCGGGGAGCTGTTTTTT. Amino acids: CASTPGQYTGELFF.

CDR3 sequence (DNA): TGTGCCAGCAGCTTACAGGGGTGGTCCTTCTATGGCTACACCTTC. Translating it yields CASSLQGWSFYGYTF. J is TRBJ1-2 and V is TRBV5-6; 7 bases agree with TRBD1. Germline values: CDR1 SGHDT, CDR2 YYEEEE. This CDR3 is built from 15 residues. J was trimmed by 4 bases and V by 2 bases; bases with no gene match: 8.

The rearrangement links TRBV4-1 to TRBJ1-3; D not resolved. The V gene's germline CDR1 is MGHRA and CDR2 YSYEKL. Trimming took 0 bases from V and 0 from J, leaving 6 bases between them. The CDR3 contains 15 residues. The CDR3 coding sequence is TGCGCCAGCAGCCAAGAGGCTTCCTCTGGAAACACCATATATTTT. Translated, it gives CASSQEASSGNTIYF.

The CDR3: CASSQDEVLSYNEQFF. The CDR3 DNA sequence: TGTGCCAGCAGCCAAGATGAGGTTCTCTCCTACAATGAGCAGTTCTTC. The chain combines TRBV14 with TRBJ2-1; D gene uncertain. The CDR3 totals 16 residues. Germline loops: CDR1 SGHDN, CDR2 FVKESK. The V gene lost 0 bases and the J gene lost 0 bases, with 9 bases spanning the gap.

The table lists this clone with a count of one. This chain connects TRBV2 to TRBJ1-2; 9 bases match TRBD1. V lost 0 bases, J lost 7 bases, and 3 bases stayed unmatched. CDR1 and CDR2 (germline): SNHLY, FYNNEI. This CDR3 has 14 residues. CDR3: CASSEAYRGPGYTF. CDR3 coding DNA: TGTGCCAGCAGTGAAGCGTACAGGGGGCCTGGCTACACCTTC.

The chain employs TRBV28 and TRBJ1-1; D gene uncertain. Per the germline V gene, CDR1 is MDHEN and CDR2 is SYDVKM. The CDR3 runs to 11 residues. V was cut by 6 bases and J by 3 bases, with 5 bases left in between. CDR3 nucleotides: TGTGCCAGCAGCCGAGACACTGAAGCTTTCTTT. Translation: CASSRDTEAFF.

This chain uses TRBV6-6 with TRBJ2-5; D call uncertain. The V gene lost 3 bases and the J gene lost 4 bases, with 6 bases spanning the gap. From germline, CDR1 is MNHNY and CDR2 SVGAGI (reference sequence). There are 12 residues in the CDR3. This chain's CDR3 is CASSYMRETQYF. CDR3 DNA: TGTGCCAGCAGTTATATGAGAGAGACCCAGTACTTC.

The V and J genes are TRBV6-5 and TRBJ2-1, with 7 nucleotides matching TRBD2. Germline V CDR1 and CDR2: MNHEY, SVGAGI. V dropped 2 bases and J dropped 1; count of bases not matched to a gene: 5. There are 16 residues in the CDR3. In nucleotides, the CDR3 is TGTGCCAGCAGTTACCTGCCGGGAGGTTCCTACAATGAGCAGTTCTTC. Its protein is CASSYLPGGSYNEQFF.

This clone was counted a single time. The sample holds other DNA sequences that translate to the same CDR3. The rearrangement links TRBV6-5 to TRBJ2-5; 9 bases line up with TRBD1. CDR1 and CDR2 from the germline V gene are MNHEY and SVGAGI. The V and J ends lost 6 bases and 3 bases, in that order; junction bases with no gene match: 2. The CDR3 is made up of 13 amino acids. The CDR3 sequence: CASSRDREETQYF. CDR3 sequence (DNA): TGTGCCAGCAGCCGGGACAGGGAAGAGACCCAGTACTTC.

The rearrangement links TRBV2 to TRBJ2-7; perhaps TRBD1 as D (5 bases). Germline assignment: CDR1 SNHLY and CDR2 FYNNEI. This CDR3 has 15 residues. V lost 1 base, J lost 0 bases, and 10 bases lay in between. The CDR3 loop is CASSEGGLPSYEQYF. The CDR3 coding sequence is TGTGCCAGCAGTGAAGGGGGCCTACCCTCCTACGAGCAGTACTTC.

The gene calls are TRBV21-1 and TRBJ2-1; the table's D call TRBD1 went unverified against the DNA. TRBV21-1 is recorded as a pseudogene. This CDR3 has 16 residues. This CDR3 is CASSKGNLARYNEQFF. In nucleotides, the CDR3 is TGTGCCAGCAGCAAAGGCAACCTGGCTCGATACAATGAGCAGTTCTTC.

The rearrangement joins TRBV14 to TRBJ2-2, with 10 positions matching TRBD2. The CDR3 spans 15 residues. Germline CDR1 and CDR2: SGHDN and FVKESK. Unmatched junction bases numbered 4, after V lost 4 bases and J lost 5 bases. The DNA for the CDR3 is TGTGCCAGCAGCCGAGCACTAGCGGGAACCGGGGAGCTGTTTTTT. Protein product: CASSRALAGTGELFF.

The rearrangement links TRBV7-9 to TRBJ2-7, with TRBD1 as a possible D gene (6 bases). This CDR3 has 12 residues. V was pared by 5 bases and J by 4 bases, with 9 bases between. Germline CDR1 is SEHNR and CDR2 is FQNEAQ (reference sequence). CDR3 amino acids: CASSQGGYEQYF. CDR3 nucleotide sequence: TGTGCCAGCAGCCAAGGGGGATACGAGCAGTACTTC.

The gene calls are TRBV11-2 and TRBJ2-3; 8 bases are shared with TRBD1. Germline V gene sequence: CDR1 SGHAT, CDR2 FQNNGV. The CDR3 runs to 15 residues. V trimming: 4 bases; J trimming: 0 bases; junction bases outside the gene matches: 3. The CDR3: CASSSDRASTDTQYF. CDR3 sequence (DNA): TGTGCCAGCAGCTCGGACAGGGCGAGCACAGATACGCAGTATTTT.

The V call is TRBV4-1, the J call TRBJ2-7; the D is unclear. The germline V and J ends were trimmed by 3 bases and 3 bases, with 9 bases remaining between them. Germline CDR1 and CDR2: MGHRA and YSYEKL. The CDR3 has 13 amino acids. The CDR3: CASSQTTGYEQYF. The CDR3 nucleotides are TGCGCCAGCAGCCAGACGACTGGCTACGAGCAGTACTTC.

In this sample, this clone turned up once. The rearrangement uses TRBV14 and TRBJ2-7; D is perhaps TRBD1 (6 bases). Germline CDR1 reads SGHDN; CDR2 reads FVKESK. V shed 4 bases and J shed 8 bases, with 18 bases lying between them. This CDR3 is built from 14 residues. In nucleotides, the CDR3 is TGTGCCAGCAGCCGCCTGGCAGGGGTGAGCAAGCAGTACTTC. This gives the protein CASSRLAGVSKQYF.

This rearrangement joins TRBV4-2 to TRBJ1-2; D ambiguous. Germline V gene data show CDR1 as LGHNA and CDR2 as YNFKEQ. Trimming left V 2 bases short and J 3 bases short, with 16 bases between. CDR3 size: 16 residues. The CDR3 here is CASSQTDTGKYYGYTF. The CDR3, as DNA: TGTGCCAGCAGCCAAACCGACACCGGGAAATACTATGGCTACACCTTC.